The next 16 T cell receptor beta chains were all read from a single sample in a study of cytomegalovirus exposure and HLA in healthy donors. Primers: 60 Vbeta forward and 13 Jbeta reverse. Generated by immunoSEQ multiplex PCR, the TCRdb table keeps only in-frame clones and is missing some. The sample comprises approximately 110,000 clones, under 85% of which are singletons, and approximately 3.9% rests with the top ten. Sequencing input: PBMCs. These receptors were taken from a woman in her forties or fifties in good health and CMV-seropositive.

This chain uses TRBV7-9 with TRBJ1-6, with D possibly matching TRBD1 (5 bases). Germline V gene data show CDR1 as SEHNR and CDR2 as FQNEAQ (reference sequence). The CDR3 extends over 15 amino acids. V was trimmed by 0 bases and J by 7 bases, leaving 10 bases between them. The CDR3 sequence is CASSLAETENSPLHF. The CDR3 bases are TGTGCCAGCAGCTTAGCGGAGACAGAGAATTCACCCCTCCACTTT.

This clone has just a few counts. The chain combines TRBV2 with TRBJ1-1; D possibly corresponds to TRBD1 (5 bases). V was cut by 5 bases and J by 9 bases, with 13 bases left in between. Germline V lookup: CDR1 SNHLY, CDR2 FYNNEI. This CDR3 has 12 amino acids. For the CDR3, the DNA is TGTGCCAGCAGTTCCTCGGGGGTTAAAGCTTTCTTT. This codes for CASSSSGVKAFF.

V gene TRBV14 combines with J gene TRBJ2-7, with 7 nucleotides matching TRBD2. The CDR3 totals 13 residues. Trimming cost V 3 bases and J 3 bases; bases outside gene matches: 2. Per germline, CDR1 SGHDN and CDR2 FVKESK. The CDR3 loop is CASSHGGGYEQYF. In DNA, the CDR3 is TGTGCCAGCAGCCACGGCGGGGGCTACGAGCAGTACTTC. The full variable domain, its missing parts supplied by reference TRBV14 and TRBJ2-7, is EAGVTQFPSHSVIEKGQTVTLRCDPISGHDNLYWYRRVMGKEIKFLLHFVKESKQDESGMPNNRFLAERTGGTYSTLKVQPAELEDSGVYFCASSHGGGYEQYFGPGTRLTVT.

The V call is TRBV7-2, the J call TRBJ2-7; TRBD1 is a possible D gene (6 bases). Germline loops: CDR1 SGHTA, CDR2 FQGNSA. V lost 3 bases and J lost 2, with 14 bases in between. This CDR3 is built from 15 residues. The CDR3 bases are TGTGCCAGCAGCTTTATGGGCAGGGGAACCTACGAGCAGTACTTC. It translates to CASSFMGRGTYEQYF.

The chain joins TRBV2 to TRBJ1-6; no clear D gene. CDR1 SNHLY and CDR2 FYNNEI come from the germline V gene. This CDR3 has 12 residues. V was trimmed by 5 bases and J by 9 bases, leaving 8 bases between them. The CDR3 sequence is CASSPPVSPLHF. Written as DNA, the CDR3 is TGTGCCAGCAGTCCCCCGGTTTCACCCCTCCACTTT. Complete variable domain (other parts from reference TRBV2 and TRBJ1-6): EPEVTQTPSHQVTQMGQEVILRCVPISNHLYFYWYRQILGQKVEFLVSFYNNEISEKSEIFDDQFSVERPDGSNFTLKIRSTKLEDSAMYFCASSPPVSPLHFGNGTRLTVT.

The chain is built from TRBV6-1 and TRBJ1-5; possibly TRBD1 for D (6 bases). V was pared by 2 bases and J by 3 bases, with 11 bases between. CDR3 length: 15 residues. Germline V gene data show CDR1 as MNHNS and CDR2 as SASEGT. In DNA, the CDR3 is TGTGCCAGCAGTGAATTTACAGGGTACAATCAGCCCCAGCATTTT. Its translation: CASSEFTGYNQPQHF.

The chain combines TRBV6-1 with TRBJ1-2; D gene uncertain. The CDR3 contains 13 residues. The germline gives CDR1 MNHNS, CDR2 SASEGT. V lost 10 bases and J lost 4, with 16 bases in between. The CDR3 sequence: CATGAGLGYGYTF. For the CDR3, the DNA is TGTGCCACGGGTGCGGGGTTGGGCTATGGCTACACCTTC.

The chain couples TRBV2 to TRBJ1-2; possible D gene TRBD1, 6 bases. V was pared by 2 bases and J by 0 bases, with 10 bases between. The CDR3 is 15 amino acids. The V gene's germline CDR1 is SNHLY and CDR2 FYNNEI. Here the CDR3 DNA reads TGTGCCAGCAGTGAAAGGGGACATCCTAACTATGGCTACACCTTC. Its protein is CASSERGHPNYGYTF.

This clone is labeled medium-sized. V usage is TRBV11-2 and J usage is TRBJ1-5; the D is unclear. Germline V gene lookup returns CDR1 SGHAT and CDR2 FQNNGV. V dropped 4 bases and J dropped 7 bases, with 11 bases sitting between them. This CDR3 has 13 residues. As DNA, the CDR3 is TGTGCCAGCAGCTCCATGGGCGGGCAGCCCCAGCATTTT. Translated, it gives CASSSMGGQPQHF.

CDR3 sequence reads: CASSRLDSLNTEAFF. In nucleotides, the CDR3 is TGTGCCAGTAGCCGCCTCGACAGCTTGAACACTGAAGCTTTCTTT. V and J are TRBV19 and TRBJ1-1, with a possible D match to TRBD1 (5 bases). Trimming removed 6 bases from V and 0 bases from J, with 14 bases in between. The CDR3 contains 15 residues. Germline CDR1 reads LNHDA; CDR2 reads SQIVND (reference sequence). Filled out from reference TRBV19 and TRBJ1-1, the complete variable domain reads DGGITQSPKYLFRKEGQNVTLSCEQNLNHDAMYWYRQDPGQGLRLIYYSQIVNDFQKGDIAEGYSVSREKKESFPLTVTSAQKNPTAFYLCASSRLDSLNTEAFFGQGTRLTVV.

The chain uses TRBV12-5 and TRBJ2-1; 7 positions agree with TRBD2. V shed 6 bases and J 9 bases; nucleotides not matched to a gene: 11. From germline, CDR1 is LGHNT and CDR2 FRNRAP. The CDR3 spans 14 residues. CDR3 bases: TGTGCTAGTGGCCTTGGACTAGGAGTGGGTGAGCAGTTCTTC. Translating gives CASGLGLGVGEQFF.

This chain's CDR3 is CASRGLGDTRQETQYF. The CDR3 coding sequence is TGTGCCAGCAGAGGATTGGGGGACACTCGGCAAGAGACCCAGTACTTC. The chain links TRBV9 to TRBJ2-5; D may be TRBD1 (6 bases). V was trimmed by 5 bases and J by 2 bases, leaving 19 bases between them. The CDR3 is 16 residues long. CDR1 and CDR2 (germline): SGDLS, YYNGEE.

The chain has TRBV30 and TRBJ2-5; D ambiguous. V gave up 2 bases and J gave up 3 bases, with 19 bases separating them. CDR1 GTSNPN and CDR2 SVGIG come from the germline V gene (reference sequence). The CDR3 extends over 16 amino acids. The CDR3 region is CAWSKRGLVFEETQYF. The CDR3 DNA is TGTGCCTGGAGTAAGCGTGGGTTGGTCTTCGAAGAGACCCAGTACTTC.

A few counts support this clone. In nucleotides, the CDR3 is TGTGCCAGCAGCACCCATACAGGAAAAACATCTGAAGCTTTCTTT. As protein: CASSTHTGKTSEAFF. The chain carries TRBV9 and TRBJ1-1; weak D call: TRBD1 (5 bases). Trimming took off 4 bases at V and 6 bases at J, with 19 bases between the two ends. The CDR3 has 15 residues. Germline CDR1 SGDLS, CDR2 YYNGEE. The whole variable domain, filled in from reference TRBV9 and TRBJ1-1, reads DSGVTQTPKHLITATGQRVTLRCSPRSGDLSVYWYQQSLDQGLQFLIQYYNGEERAKGNILERFSAQQFPDLHSELNLSSLELGDSALYFCASSTHTGKTSEAFFGQGTRLTVV.

The V and J genes are TRBV5-1 and TRBJ2-7, with a possible D match to TRBD2 (5 bases). Germline-derived CDR1 and CDR2 are SGHRS and YFSETQ. The CDR3 covers 14 residues. The V and J ends lost 0 bases and 0 bases respectively, with 7 bases between them. The CDR3 coding sequence is TGCGCCAGCAGCTTGGCGGGGAACTCCTACGAGCAGTACTTC. Translation: CASSLAGNSYEQYF.

This clone was detected only a few times. CDR3 coding DNA: TGCGCCAGCAGCCAAGACGCGGGGGGCACAGATACGCAGTATTTT. Amino acids: CASSQDAGGTDTQYF. The chain recombines TRBV4-1 with TRBJ2-3, with 7 bases that match TRBD2. The CDR3 is made up of 15 amino acids. Looked up from germline, CDR1 is MGHRA and CDR2 is YSYEKL. With V trimmed by 0 bases and J by 1 base, 1 base remained unmatched.